This T cell receptor (beta chain) was captured by sequencing in a study of blood T cell repertoires in COVID-19. This CDR3 region has 15 residues. Germline assignment: CDR1 SGHKS and CDR2 YYEKEE (reference sequence). V lost 3 bases, J lost 2 bases, and 6 bases stayed unmatched. Enrolled during active infection, Seattle patients were then followed longitudinally. Clones were read by immunoSEQ multiplex PCR, and TCRdb kept only the in-frame ones, dropping some. The repertoire holds about 200,000 clones, 65% to 90% seen once, with about 2.5% in the top ten. The receptor was isolated from a woman aged 65 to 85 with COVID-19, enrolled during active disease. The chain links TRBV5-5 to TRBJ2-3; 7 nucleotides align to TRBD1. Material for sequencing was peripheral blood. This chain's CDR3 is CASSSGQLLTDTQYF. The CDR3 DNA reads as TGTGCCAGCAGCTCGGGACAGCTTCTCACAGATACGCAGTATTTT.